This T cell receptor (beta chain) was sequenced during a study of Graves' ophthalmopathy and Graves' hyperthyroidism. The study enrolled ophthalmopathy donors with moderate-to-severe activity, CAS ≥3, NOSPECS ≥4 and duration under 3 months. Exclusion covered patients with other autoimmune diseases or uncontrolled infections (as well as pregnancy or lactation). The PBMCs were taken from approximately 9 ml of fresh peripheral blood. This CDR3 is 15 amino acids long. Germline assignment: CDR1 MNHEY and CDR2 SMNVEV (reference sequence). Trimming shortened V by 0 bases and J by 0 bases, and 3 bases separated the two germline ends. Researchers took RNA transcripts and amplified TCR beta CDR3 regions from them. The authors performed first-round RT-PCR with HTBI primers and then a second-round multiplex PCR. Each CDR3 protein gets one entry after TCRdb re-called the multiplex PCR reads with MiXCR. The sample holds under 200,000 distinct CDR3 sequences, approximately 40% seen once.

This clonotype was observed at least ten times. This rearrangement joins TRBV27 to TRBJ2-6; the D is unclear. Sequencing was done on a sample of peripheral blood. The receptor's source is a woman in her forties with Graves' ophthalmopathy. CDR3 nucleotides: TGTGCCAGCAGTTTATCTTTCTCTGGGGCCAACGTCCTGACTTTC. Its translation: CASSLSFSGANVLTF.